The 5 T cell receptor beta chains reported below all come from one sample, sequenced in a study of cytomegalovirus exposure and HLA in healthy donors. Sequenced by immunoSEQ multiplex PCR; TCRdb stores in-frame clones only, minus some. Of 200,000 to 300,000 clones in the sample, about 90% are singletons; the top ten hold just over 3%. Sequenced material: PBMCs. The source is a woman younger than 45 in good health and CMV-seronegative.

This chain joins TRBV4-3 and TRBJ2-1; D is ambiguous. This CDR3 has 17 amino acids. Trimming took off 2 bases at V and 0 bases at J, with 14 bases between the two ends. Germline CDR1 LGHNA, CDR2 YSLEER. The CDR3 reads CASSQYEGDTSYNEQFF. For the CDR3, the DNA is TGCGCCAGCAGCCAATATGAAGGAGATACCTCCTACAATGAGCAGTTCTTC.

CDR3 amino acids: CASSFQGGDYGYTF. The CDR3, as DNA: TGTGCCAGCAGTTTCCAGGGGGGGGACTATGGCTACACCTTC. This rearrangement joins TRBV27 to TRBJ1-2; 7 bases map to TRBD1. The CDR3 is 14 amino acids. Germline V CDR1 and CDR2: MNHEY, SMNVEV (reference sequence). V shed 3 bases, J shed 3 bases, and the junction held 4 bases outside the gene matches.

The rearrangement links TRBV6-5 to TRBJ2-3; 7 bases fit TRBD1. V was clipped by 7 bases and J by 0 bases; unmatched bases: 4. Looked up from germline, CDR1 is MNHEY and CDR2 is SVGAGI. The CDR3 totals 14 residues. CDR3 in amino acids: CASKGAASTDTQYF. For the CDR3, the DNA is TGTGCCAGCAAGGGGGCGGCGAGCACAGATACGCAGTATTTT.

The chain is built from TRBV2 and TRBJ1-2; no definite D call. Between the trimmed V and J ends, which lost 10 bases and 4 bases, there was a span of 13 bases. Germline lookup yields CDR1 SNHLY and CDR2 FYNNEI. The CDR3 sequence is 12 residues long. The CDR3 reads CATSRRPYGYTF. The CDR3 DNA sequence: TGTGCCACCTCGCGGCGACCCTATGGCTACACCTTC. The variable domain in full, completed from reference TRBV2 and TRBJ1-2, reads EPEVTQTPSHQVTQMGQEVILRCVPISNHLYFYWYRQILGQKVEFLVSFYNNEISEKSEIFDDQFSVERPDGSNFTLKIRSTKLEDSAMYFCATSRRPYGYTFGSGTRLTVV.

This clone was counted a single time. The chain uses TRBV7-8 and TRBJ2-1; possible D gene TRBD1, 5 bases. The V gene lost 2 bases and the J gene lost 5 bases, with 13 bases spanning the gap. This CDR3 has 15 amino acids. The germline V gene has CDR1 SGHVS and CDR2 FQNEAQ. The CDR3 sequence is CASSLKDIENNEQFF. CDR3 nucleotides: TGTGCCAGCAGCTTAAAGGACATAGAAAACAATGAGCAGTTCTTC. The full variable domain, with the rest looked up from reference TRBV7-8 and TRBJ2-1, is GAGVSQSPRYKVAKRGQDVALRCDPISGHVSLFWYQQALGQGPEFLTYFQNEAQLDKSGLPSDRFFAERPEGSVSTLKIQRTQQEDSAVYLCASSLKDIENNEQFFGPGTRLTVL.